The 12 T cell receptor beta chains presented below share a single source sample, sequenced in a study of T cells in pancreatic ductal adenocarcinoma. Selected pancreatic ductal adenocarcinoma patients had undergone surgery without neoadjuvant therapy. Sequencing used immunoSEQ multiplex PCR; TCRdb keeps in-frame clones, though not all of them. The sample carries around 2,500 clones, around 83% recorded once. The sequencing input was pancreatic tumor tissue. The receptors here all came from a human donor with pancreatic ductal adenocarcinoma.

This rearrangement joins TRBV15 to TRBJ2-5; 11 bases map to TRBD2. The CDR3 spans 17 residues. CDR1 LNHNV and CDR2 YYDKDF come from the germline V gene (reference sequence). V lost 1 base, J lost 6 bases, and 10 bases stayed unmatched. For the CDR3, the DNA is TGTGCCACCAGCAGAGCCATCGAGGGGACTAGCGGCAAGACCCAGTACTTC. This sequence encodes CATSRAIEGTSGKTQYF.

The CDR3 reads CAWSPGQGLYEQYF. Written as DNA, the CDR3 is TGTGCCTGGAGTCCGGGACAGGGCCTATACGAGCAGTACTTC. The chain combines TRBV30 with TRBJ2-7; TRBD1 aligns across 9 bases. CDR1 GTSNPN and CDR2 SVGIG come from the germline V gene (reference sequence). CDR3 size: 14 residues. The V segment lost 2 bases and the J segment 4 bases; nucleotides outside the gene matches: 6.

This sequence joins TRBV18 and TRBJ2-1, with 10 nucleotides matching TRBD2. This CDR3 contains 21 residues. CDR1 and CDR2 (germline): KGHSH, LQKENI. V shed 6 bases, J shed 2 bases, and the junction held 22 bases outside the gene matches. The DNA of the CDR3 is TGTGCCAGCTCCCCCGCTTGGACACCCACCGGGCTAGCGGGAGCCTACAATGAGCAGTTCTTC. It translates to CASSPAWTPTGLAGAYNEQFF.

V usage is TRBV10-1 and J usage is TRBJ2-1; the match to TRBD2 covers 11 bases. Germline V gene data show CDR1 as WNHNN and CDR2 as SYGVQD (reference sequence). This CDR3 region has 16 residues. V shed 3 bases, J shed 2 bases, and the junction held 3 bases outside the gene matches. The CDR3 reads CASSDTSGGPYNEQFF. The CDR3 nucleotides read TGCGCCAGCAGTGATACTAGCGGGGGCCCCTACAATGAGCAGTTCTTC.

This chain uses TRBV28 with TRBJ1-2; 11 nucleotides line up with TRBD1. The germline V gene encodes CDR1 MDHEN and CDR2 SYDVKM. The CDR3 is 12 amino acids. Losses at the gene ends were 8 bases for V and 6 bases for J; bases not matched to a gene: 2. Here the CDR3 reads CASGTGGHGYTF. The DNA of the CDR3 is TGTGCCAGCGGGACAGGGGGTCATGGCTACACCTTC.

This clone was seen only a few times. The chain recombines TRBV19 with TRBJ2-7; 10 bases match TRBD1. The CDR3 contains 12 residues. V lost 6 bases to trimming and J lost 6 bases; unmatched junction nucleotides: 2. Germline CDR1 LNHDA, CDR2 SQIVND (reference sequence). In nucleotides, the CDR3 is TGTGCCAGTAGGGGACAGGGGACCGAGCAGTACTTC. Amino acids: CASRGQGTEQYF.

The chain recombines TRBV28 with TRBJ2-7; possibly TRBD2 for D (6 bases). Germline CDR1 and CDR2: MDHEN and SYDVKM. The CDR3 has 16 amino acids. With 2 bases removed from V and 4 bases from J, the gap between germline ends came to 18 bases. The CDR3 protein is CASSLVGTSGRYEQYF. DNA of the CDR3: TGTGCCAGCAGTTTAGTTGGGACTTCTGGGCGTTACGAGCAGTACTTC.

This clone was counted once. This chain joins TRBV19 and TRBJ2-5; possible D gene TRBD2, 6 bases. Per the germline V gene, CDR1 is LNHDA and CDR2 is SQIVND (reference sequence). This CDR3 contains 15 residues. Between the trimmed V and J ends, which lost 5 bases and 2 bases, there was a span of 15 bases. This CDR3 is CASSGGSTPQETQYF. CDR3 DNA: TGTGCCAGTAGTGGAGGGAGCACCCCGCAAGAGACCCAGTACTTC.

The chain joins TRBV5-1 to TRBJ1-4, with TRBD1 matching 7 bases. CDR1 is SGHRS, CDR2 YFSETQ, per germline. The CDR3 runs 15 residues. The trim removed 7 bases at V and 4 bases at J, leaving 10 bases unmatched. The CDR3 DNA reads TGCGCCAGCGGGGCGACGGGACAGTTTAATGAAAAACTGTTTTTT. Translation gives CASGATGQFNEKLFF.

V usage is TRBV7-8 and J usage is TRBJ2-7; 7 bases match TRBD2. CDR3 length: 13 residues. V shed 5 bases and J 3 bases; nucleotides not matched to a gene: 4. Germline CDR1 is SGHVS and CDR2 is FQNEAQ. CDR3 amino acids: CASSGRESYEQYF. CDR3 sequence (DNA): TGTGCCAGCAGCGGGCGGGAGAGCTACGAGCAGTACTTC.

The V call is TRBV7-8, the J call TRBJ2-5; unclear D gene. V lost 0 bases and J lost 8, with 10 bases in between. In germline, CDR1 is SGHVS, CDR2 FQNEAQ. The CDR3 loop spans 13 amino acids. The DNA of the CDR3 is TGTGCCAGCAGCTTAGCGTCCGGAGACACCCAGTACTTC. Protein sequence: CASSLASGDTQYF.

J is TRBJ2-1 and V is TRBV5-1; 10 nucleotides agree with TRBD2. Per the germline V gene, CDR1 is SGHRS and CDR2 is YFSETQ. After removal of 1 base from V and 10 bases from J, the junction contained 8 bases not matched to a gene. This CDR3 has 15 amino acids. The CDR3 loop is CASSLTSGTIGEQFF. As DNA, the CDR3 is TGCGCCAGCAGCTTGACTAGCGGGACGATCGGAGAGCAGTTCTTC.